Listed here are 10 T cell receptor beta chains from one sample, sequenced in a study of shared clonotypes between healthy human individuals. CD45RO negativity and positive selection for CCR7 defined naive CD8 cells, a population that excluded terminally differentiated effector memory CD45RA+ cells. Sequenced by immunoSEQ multiplex PCR; TCRdb stores in-frame clones only, minus some. The sample holds about 2.1 million clones, just under 95% seen once. Sequenced material: naive CD8+ T cells from PBMCs. The origin of the receptors is a man aged 18 to 29 in good health. Some clones in this sample may be carry-over from other donors' samples.

In this sample, this clone turned up once. The identical CDR3 is also encoded by other nucleotide sequences in the sample. The genes are TRBV27 and TRBJ2-7; 8 nucleotides line up with TRBD2. Germline CDR1 MNHEY, CDR2 SMNVEV (reference sequence). The CDR3 covers 14 residues. The V gene end was trimmed by 0 bases and the J gene end by 4 bases; junction bases not matched to a gene: 2. CDR3: CASSLSSGIYEQYF. CDR3 DNA: TGTGCCAGCAGTTTATCTAGCGGGATTTACGAGCAGTACTTC.

CDR3 sequence reads: CATSRVFGGSSFSTDTQYF. The CDR3 DNA sequence: TGTGCCACCAGCAGAGTTTTTGGGGGGTCATCATTTTCCACAGATACGCAGTATTTT. V is TRBV15 and J is TRBJ2-3; a possible D gene is TRBD2 (6 bases). There are 19 residues in the CDR3. Trimming pared 1 base from V and 2 bases from J, leaving 22 bases between. CDR1 and CDR2 (germline): LNHNV, YYDKDF (reference sequence). The full variable domain, rest sourced from reference TRBV15 and TRBJ2-3, is DAMVIQNPRYQVTQFGKPVTLSCSQTLNHNVMYWYQQKSSQAPKLLFHYYDKDFNNEADTPDNFQSRRPNTSFCFLDIRSPGLGDTAMYLCATSRVFGGSSFSTDTQYFGPGTRLTVL.

The chain combines TRBV5-8 with TRBJ1-5; maybe TRBD1 (5 bases). V dropped 0 bases and J dropped 5 bases, with 15 bases sitting between them. Looked up from germline, CDR1 is SGHTS and CDR2 is YDEGEE. There are 16 residues in the CDR3. The CDR3 is CASSLAASGGYQPQHF. DNA of the CDR3: TGTGCCAGCAGCTTGGCCGCCTCGGGGGGGTATCAGCCCCAGCATTTT.

This chain uses TRBV29-1 with TRBJ2-7; 10 bases fit TRBD2. The CDR3 sequence is 17 residues long. V gave up 2 bases and J gave up 2 bases; unmatched junction bases: 12. Per the germline V gene, CDR1 is SQVTM and CDR2 is ANQGSEA. CDR3 nucleotide sequence: TGCAGCGTTGAATGGGCTAGCGGGAGTGGAGGGGCCTACGAGCAGTACTTC. Protein: CSVEWASGSGGAYEQYF.

The rearrangement joins TRBV28 to TRBJ2-1, with 14 bases lining up with TRBD2. The trim removed 6 bases at V and 5 bases at J, leaving 3 bases unmatched. Germline V gives CDR1 MDHEN, CDR2 SYDVKM. This CDR3 region has 15 residues. The CDR3 is CASRVTSGRDNEQFF. In DNA, the CDR3 is TGTGCCAGCAGGGTGACTAGCGGGAGGGACAATGAGCAGTTCTTC.

J is TRBJ2-1 and V is TRBV29-1; D may be TRBD2 (5 bases). CDR1 and CDR2 from the germline V gene are SQVTM and ANQGSEA. The CDR3 is 13 amino acids. V gave up 7 bases and J gave up 5 bases, with 15 bases separating them. CDR3 sequence: CSGRGQVHNEQFF. DNA of the CDR3: TGCAGCGGACGAGGGCAGGTGCACAATGAGCAGTTCTTC.

This clone was observed a single time. The identical CDR3 is also encoded by other nucleotide sequences in the sample. The V call is TRBV9, the J call TRBJ2-1; 10 nucleotides match TRBD2. The CDR3 contains 15 residues. Germline CDR1 and CDR2: SGDLS and YYNGEE. V shed 0 bases, J shed 6 bases, and the junction held 3 bases outside the gene matches. CDR3 coding DNA: TGTGCCAGCAGCGTAGTAGCGGGAGGTTCCAATGAGCAGTTCTTC. Translated, it gives CASSVVAGGSNEQFF.

The genes are TRBV2 and TRBJ2-7, with TRBD1 matching 8 bases. V shed 11 bases, J shed 3 bases, and the junction held 12 bases outside the gene matches. The CDR3 consists of 14 residues. Germline lookup yields CDR1 SNHLY and CDR2 FYNNEI. The CDR3 sequence: CAVLEGGQGYEQYF. The CDR3 DNA follows: TGTGCCGTCCTGGAGGGTGGACAGGGCTACGAGCAGTACTTC.

A single count supports this clone. This rearrangement joins TRBV11-2 to TRBJ2-7; 7 nucleotides agree with TRBD1. This CDR3 has 16 residues. Germline values: CDR1 SGHAT, CDR2 FQNNGV. The ends lost 4 bases at V and 5 bases at J; junction bases unmatched: 14. The CDR3 region is CASSSGPGQRTNEQYF. CDR3 DNA sequence: TGTGCCAGCAGCTCTGGTCCGGGACAGCGTACGAACGAGCAGTACTTC.

The chain uses TRBV28 and TRBJ2-1; 7 nucleotides align to TRBD2. CDR1 MDHEN and CDR2 SYDVKM come from the germline V gene. Trimming removed 6 bases from V and 1 base from J; junction bases left unmatched: 6. The CDR3 runs to 15 residues. CDR3: CASSGWGGSYNEQFF. Here the CDR3 DNA reads TGTGCCAGCAGCGGCTGGGGGGGGTCCTACAATGAGCAGTTCTTC.